The 3 T cell receptor beta chains in this list originate from one sample, sequenced in a study of OX40 agonist ivuxolimab in advanced cancers. TCRdb keeps only in-frame clones here, not all; method: immunoSEQ multiplex PCR. The sample has some 66,000 clones; roughly 80% are singletons. The sequencing used CD4+ or CD8+ T cells sorted from blood, collected in a trial of the OX40 agonist ivuxolimab. The receptor set was obtained from an adult with an advanced solid tumor such as melanoma, head and neck, liver or kidney cancer.

The chain employs TRBV5-1 and TRBJ2-1, with TRBD2 identical over 9 bases. Germline trimming cut 0 bases from V and 8 bases from J; bases unmatched to any gene: 9. The germline V gene encodes CDR1 SGHRS and CDR2 YFSETQ. This CDR3 has 16 residues. The CDR3 sequence is CASSLEAGGPRYEQFF. The CDR3, as DNA: TGCGCCAGCAGCTTGGAGGCGGGAGGGCCTAGGTATGAGCAGTTCTTC.

This clone was observed a few times. The chain links TRBV30 to TRBJ2-7; D might be TRBD2 (5 bases). The CDR3 loop spans 13 amino acids. The V end lost 1 base, the J end lost 4 bases, and 11 bases lay between the germline ends. Germline V gene data show CDR1 as GTSNPN and CDR2 as SVGIG (reference sequence). CDR3: CAWSGRGFYEQYF. CDR3 in DNA: TGTGCCTGGAGTGGAAGAGGGTTTTACGAGCAGTACTTC.

The rearrangement links TRBV19 to TRBJ2-1, with TRBD2 as a possible D gene (6 bases). The V gene lost 3 bases and the J gene lost 4 bases, with 16 bases spanning the gap. Germline values: CDR1 LNHDA, CDR2 SQIVND (reference sequence). This CDR3 region has 16 residues. The CDR3 protein is CASSILRVAEYNEQFF. In DNA form, the CDR3 reads TGTGCCAGTAGTATTCTCCGGGTAGCGGAATACAATGAGCAGTTCTTC.